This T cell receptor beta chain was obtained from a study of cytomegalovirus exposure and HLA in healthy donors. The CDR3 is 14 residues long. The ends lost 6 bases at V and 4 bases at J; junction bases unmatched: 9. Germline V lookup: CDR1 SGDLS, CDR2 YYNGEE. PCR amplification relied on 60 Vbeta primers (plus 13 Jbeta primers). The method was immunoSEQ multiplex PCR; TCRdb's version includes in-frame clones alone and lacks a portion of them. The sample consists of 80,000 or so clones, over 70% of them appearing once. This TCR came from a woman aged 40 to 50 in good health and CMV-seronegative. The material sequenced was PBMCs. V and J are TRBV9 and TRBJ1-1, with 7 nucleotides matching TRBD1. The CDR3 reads CASTLNPGGTEAFF. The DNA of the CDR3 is TGTGCCAGCACCCTAAACCCAGGGGGCACTGAAGCTTTCTTT. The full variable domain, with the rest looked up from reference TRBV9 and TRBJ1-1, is DSGVTQTPKHLITATGQRVTLRCSPRSGDLSVYWYQQSLDQGLQFLIQYYNGEERAKGNILERFSAQQFPDLHSELNLSSLELGDSALYFCASTLNPGGTEAFFGQGTRLTVV.